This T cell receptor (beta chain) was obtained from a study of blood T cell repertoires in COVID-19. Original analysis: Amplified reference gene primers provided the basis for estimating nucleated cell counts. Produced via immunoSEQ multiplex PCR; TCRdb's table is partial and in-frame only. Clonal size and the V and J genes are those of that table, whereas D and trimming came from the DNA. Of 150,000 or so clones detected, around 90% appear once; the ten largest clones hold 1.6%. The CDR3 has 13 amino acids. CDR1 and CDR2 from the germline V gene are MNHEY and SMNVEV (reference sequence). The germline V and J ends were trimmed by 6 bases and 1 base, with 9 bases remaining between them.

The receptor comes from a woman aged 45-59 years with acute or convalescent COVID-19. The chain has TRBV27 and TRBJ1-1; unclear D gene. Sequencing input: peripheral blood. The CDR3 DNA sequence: TGTGCCAGCAGGAGGGTCGGGAACACTGAAGCTTTCTTT. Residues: CASRRVGNTEAFF.